This paragraph covers one TCR beta chain sequence. These data belong to a study of T cell changes during pregnancy in multiple sclerosis. Only in-frame clones appear in the TCRdb table, and some are missing; sequencing was by immunoSEQ multiplex PCR. The table has 100,000 or so clones, almost 95% seen once; the top ten hold 0.7% to 0.9%. The CDR3 has 13 amino acids. In germline, CDR1 is SNHLY, CDR2 FYNNEI. The ends were cut back, 2 bases at V and 4 bases at J, with 8 bases in the middle. The chain combines TRBV2 with TRBJ1-1; D call uncertain. The sample consisted of peripheral blood, taken before pregnancy. The clonotype comes from a female donor with multiple sclerosis, enrolled in a pregnancy study. CDR3 sequence: CASSEQVITEAFF. CDR3 sequence (DNA): TGTGCCAGCAGTGAACAGGTTATCACTGAAGCTTTCTTT. Based on the CDR3 plus reference TRBV2 and TRBJ1-1, the full variable domain is EPEVTQTPSHQVTQMGQEVILRCVPISNHLYFYWYRQILGQKVEFLVSFYNNEISEKSEIFDDQFSVERPDGSNFTLKIRSTKLEDSAMYFCASSEQVITEAFFGQGTRLTVV.